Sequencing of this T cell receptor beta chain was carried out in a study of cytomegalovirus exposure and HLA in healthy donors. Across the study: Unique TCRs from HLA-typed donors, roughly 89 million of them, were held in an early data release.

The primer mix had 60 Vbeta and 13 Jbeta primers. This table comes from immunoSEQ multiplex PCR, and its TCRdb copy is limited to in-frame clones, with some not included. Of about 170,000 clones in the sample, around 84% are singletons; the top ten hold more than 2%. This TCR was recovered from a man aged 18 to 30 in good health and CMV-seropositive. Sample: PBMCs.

The CDR3 loop is CASSLAKRGPYEQYF. CDR3 DNA: TGTGCCAGCAGCTTAGCGAAGCGGGGGCCCTACGAGCAGTACTTC. V usage is TRBV7-2 and J usage is TRBJ2-7; TRBD2 matches at 8 bases. Trimming removed 0 bases from V and 2 bases from J; junction bases left unmatched: 3. CDR3 size: 15 residues. The germline V gene encodes CDR1 SGHTA and CDR2 FQGNSA.